One sample yielded the 29 T cell receptor beta chains listed below, sequenced in a study of PD-L1 blockade in urothelial cancer. Time point indicated: pretreatment peripheral blood. Profiled with immunoSEQ multiplex PCR; TCRdb holds only in-frame clones, not every one. This sample has about 87,000 clones; around 84% occur once, and the top ten carry approximately 2.1%. Sequenced material: PBMCs, taken around atezolizumab (anti-PD-L1) treatment. The receptors were gathered from a man aged 60-69 years with urothelial cancer.

This chain uses TRBV12-5 with TRBJ2-2; the match to TRBD2 covers 13 bases. This CDR3 comprises 19 residues. J was trimmed by 6 bases and V by 3 bases; bases with no gene match: 13. Germline CDR1 LGHNT, CDR2 FRNRAP. Here the CDR3 DNA reads TGTGCTAGTGGTTTCAACCCCACCCGACTAGCGGGAGGACCCGGGGAGCTGTTTTTT. Protein sequence: CASGFNPTRLAGGPGELFF.

This clone turned up a few times. The rearrangement links TRBV6-5 to TRBJ1-3; 10 bases line up with TRBD1. Germline V gives CDR1 MNHEY, CDR2 SVGAGI. This CDR3 comprises 15 residues. V shed 6 bases and J 2 bases; nucleotides not matched to a gene: 4. This chain's CDR3 is CASRQGQGAGNTIYF. Written as DNA, the CDR3 is TGTGCCAGCAGACAAGGACAGGGGGCTGGAAACACCATATATTTT.

The chain uses TRBV7-2 and TRBJ2-1, with 8 bases matching TRBD2. V lost 3 bases to trimming and J lost 0 bases; unmatched junction nucleotides: 4. The germline V gene encodes CDR1 SGHTA and CDR2 FQGNSA. This CDR3 region has 16 residues. CDR3 residues: CASSFSGASSYNEQFF. The CDR3 DNA reads TGTGCCAGCAGCTTTAGCGGGGCAAGCTCCTACAATGAGCAGTTCTTC.

The rearrangement joins TRBV5-6 to TRBJ2-7, with TRBD2 identical over 14 bases. J lost 5 bases, V lost 0 bases, and 7 bases had no gene match. In germline, CDR1 is SGHDT, CDR2 YYEEEE. The CDR3 spans 17 residues. For the CDR3, the DNA is TGTGCCAGCAGCTTGGCCGGGACTAGCGGGAGTCTCCACGAGCAGTACTTC. It encodes CASSLAGTSGSLHEQYF. Full variable domain (missing parts from reference TRBV5-6 and TRBJ2-7): DAGVTQSPTHLIKTRGQQVTLRCSPKSGHDTVSWYQQALGQGPQFIFQYYEEEERQRGNFPDRFSGHQFPNYSSELNVNALLLGDSALYLCASSLAGTSGSLHEQYFGPGTRLTVT.

The gene calls are TRBV6-1 and TRBJ1-6; D is unresolved. Per the germline V gene, CDR1 is MNHNS and CDR2 is SASEGT. Trimming took off 7 bases at V and 9 bases at J, with 13 bases between the two ends. The CDR3 runs 13 residues. The CDR3 sequence: CASTWGGPSPLHF. CDR3 nucleotides: TGTGCCAGCACTTGGGGAGGGCCTTCACCCCTCCACTTT.

The V call is TRBV7-3, the J call TRBJ2-7; TRBD2 agrees at 9 bases. The CDR3 totals 14 residues. V lost 5 bases to trimming and J lost 7 bases; unmatched junction nucleotides: 9. Germline assignment: CDR1 SGHTA and CDR2 FQGTGA. Here the CDR3 reads CASSDTAGGREQYF. The CDR3 coding sequence is TGTGCCAGCAGCGACACGGCGGGGGGGCGTGAGCAGTACTTC.

V gene TRBV7-9 combines with J gene TRBJ1-1; D is perhaps TRBD1 (6 bases). Germline CDR1 SEHNR, CDR2 FQNEAQ (reference sequence). This CDR3 spans 14 amino acids. The germline V and J ends were trimmed by 2 bases and 3 bases, with 10 bases remaining between them. The CDR3 DNA follows: TGTGCCAGCAGCTTAAGACAGGCGTACACTGAAGCTTTCTTT. This gives the protein CASSLRQAYTEAFF.

This clone was counted only a few times. DNA for the CDR3: TGTGCCAGCGCTCTCGAAGGGGGCTACGAGCAGTACTTC. Translation: CASALEGGYEQYF. The chain couples TRBV6-1 to TRBJ2-7; D may be TRBD1 (6 bases). This CDR3 spans 13 amino acids. CDR1 is MNHNS and CDR2 is SASEGT in the germline V gene. V lost 8 bases and J 3 bases, leaving 14 bases between the germline ends.

The CDR3 DNA reads as TGTGCCAGCTCACCGGGACAGCTTTACCTGAACACTGAAGCTTTCTTT. This gives the protein CASSPGQLYLNTEAFF. V usage is TRBV18 and J usage is TRBJ1-1, with 7 bases aligning to TRBD1. Losses at the gene ends were 3 bases for V and 0 bases for J; bases not matched to a gene: 7. The CDR3 sequence is 16 residues long. Germline V gives CDR1 KGHSH, CDR2 LQKENI.

This clone was seen just once. This sequence joins TRBV2 and TRBJ2-1; TRBD1 matches 9 bases. Germline V gene sequence: CDR1 SNHLY, CDR2 FYNNEI. CDR3 length: 16 residues. Trimming removed 5 bases from V and 1 base from J; junction bases left unmatched: 6. CDR3 region: CASSPDGTGSYNEQFF. In DNA, the CDR3 is TGTGCCAGCAGTCCAGACGGGACAGGGTCCTACAATGAGCAGTTCTTC.

This chain links TRBV28 with TRBJ2-5, with 10 positions matching TRBD2. Trimming took 10 bases from V and 4 from J; bases not matched to a gene: 9. The CDR3 extends over 14 amino acids. The germline V gene has CDR1 MDHEN and CDR2 SYDVKM. Here the CDR3 DNA reads TGTGCCACCCGGGCTAGCGGGAGTAGAGAGACCCAGTACTTC. Translation gives CATRASGSRETQYF.

J is TRBJ2-3 and V is TRBV5-6; 10 nucleotides match TRBD2. CDR3 length: 16 amino acids. Trimming cost V 2 bases and J 1 base; bases outside gene matches: 4. CDR1 SGHDT and CDR2 YYEEEE come from the germline V gene. This chain's CDR3 is CASSFGLAGGTDTQYF. CDR3 in DNA: TGTGCCAGCAGCTTCGGGCTAGCGGGAGGCACAGATACGCAGTATTTT.

This chain uses TRBV5-1 with TRBJ1-2; the D gene is possibly TRBD1 (5 bases). Trimming left V 0 bases short and J 5 bases short, with 14 bases between. Germline loops: CDR1 SGHRS, CDR2 YFSETQ. The CDR3 extends over 15 amino acids. The CDR3 coding sequence is TGCGCCAGCAGCTTGGGGGGCGGCGTGAATTATGGCTACACCTTC. It encodes CASSLGGGVNYGYTF.

This sequence joins TRBV7-9 and TRBJ1-5; D unclear. In germline, CDR1 is SEHNR, CDR2 FQNEAQ (reference sequence). V gave up 10 bases and J gave up 0 bases, with 16 bases separating them. There are 15 residues in the CDR3. The DNA of the CDR3 is TGTGCCACCTCTCCCACCCCCTATAGCAATCAGCCCCAGCATTTT. Its protein is CATSPTPYSNQPQHF. The variable domain in full, completed from reference TRBV7-9 and TRBJ1-5, reads DTGVSQNPRHKITKRGQNVTFRCDPISEHNRLYWYRQTLGQGPEFLTYFQNEAQLEKSRLLSDRFSAERPKGSFSTLEIQRTEQGDSAMYLCATSPTPYSNQPQHFGDGTRLSIL.

This chain connects TRBV6-1 to TRBJ1-1; a possible D gene is TRBD1 (5 bases). CDR1 and CDR2 from the germline V gene are MNHNS and SASEGT. V was trimmed by 5 bases and J by 1 base, leaving 11 bases between them. The CDR3 is 14 amino acids. CDR3 DNA: TGTGCCAGCAGTATTCAGGGTGGGAACACTGAAGCTTTCTTT. It specifies CASSIQGGNTEAFF.

The rearrangement links TRBV29-1 to TRBJ2-1; no reliable D call. Germline V gene sequence: CDR1 SQVTM, CDR2 ANQGSEA. Trimming pared 6 bases from V and 6 bases from J, leaving 21 bases between. The CDR3 length is 15 residues. The CDR3 nucleotides are TGCAGCGTCCGCGAGGCCCGCCAGCGTCGCAATGAGCAGTTCTTC. Protein product: CSVREARQRRNEQFF.

This chain connects TRBV5-4 to TRBJ1-4, with 7 nucleotides matching TRBD1. CDR1 is SGHNT and CDR2 is YYREEE in the germline V gene (reference sequence). The CDR3 consists of 16 residues. V lost 4 bases and J lost 2; bases outside the gene matches: 8. The CDR3 loop is CASSTGTARTNEKLFF. The CDR3 DNA sequence: TGTGCCAGCAGCACAGGGACAGCACGGACTAATGAAAAACTGTTTTTT.

The chain employs TRBV9 and TRBJ2-1, with a tentative D call TRBD2 (5 bases). The CDR3 covers 14 residues. The germline V and J ends were trimmed by 0 bases and 6 bases, with 10 bases remaining between them. Germline V gives CDR1 SGDLS, CDR2 YYNGEE. CDR3 protein: CASSVGGVSNEQFF. CDR3 coding DNA: TGTGCCAGCAGCGTAGGGGGAGTGAGCAATGAGCAGTTCTTC.

The V gene is TRBV6-1, the J gene TRBJ1-5, with a possible D match to TRBD1 (5 bases). Germline V gives CDR1 MNHNS, CDR2 SASEGT. CDR3 length: 14 amino acids. The germline V and J ends were trimmed by 2 bases and 2 bases, with 7 bases remaining between them. The CDR3 DNA sequence: TGTGCCAGCAGTGAATCGGGGGGCAATCAGCCCCAGCATTTT. The encoded protein is CASSESGGNQPQHF.

V gene TRBV4-1 combines with J gene TRBJ2-1; D perhaps matches TRBD1 (5 bases). The V end was cut by 1 base, the J end by 7 bases, with 14 bases between. This CDR3 is built from 15 residues. The germline gives CDR1 MGHRA, CDR2 YSYEKL. The CDR3 sequence: CASSQVGQGRNEQFF. The CDR3 DNA follows: TGCGCCAGCAGCCAAGTAGGGCAGGGTAGGAATGAGCAGTTCTTC.

The chain is built from TRBV5-4 and TRBJ1-1; 8 nucleotides match TRBD1. The CDR3 is made up of 16 amino acids. J gave up 5 bases and V 4 bases, and 13 bases lay outside the gene matches. The V gene's germline CDR1 is SGHNT and CDR2 YYREEE (reference sequence). CDR3 sequence (DNA): TGTGCCAGCAGCCCAACCCTCCAGGGGGCTGGTACTGAAGCTTTCTTT. Translating gives CASSPTLQGAGTEAFF.

The CDR3, as DNA: TGTGCCAGCAGCCCTTTCTCGAGACAGGCGCAGTATGGCTACACCTTC. Residues: CASSPFSRQAQYGYTF. This sequence joins TRBV27 and TRBJ1-2; TRBD1 might be the D (6 bases). V shed 6 bases and J shed 5 bases, with 22 bases lying between them. The CDR3 is 16 amino acids. The germline CDR1 and CDR2 sequences are MNHEY and SMNVEV (reference sequence).

The chain links TRBV7-2 to TRBJ2-7; maybe TRBD1 (5 bases). V was pared by 0 bases and J by 6 bases, with 9 bases between. CDR1 is SGHTA and CDR2 is FQGNSA in the germline V gene. The CDR3 consists of 13 residues. CDR3 sequence (DNA): TGTGCCAGCAGCTTAGCAGGGGTCGGCGAGCAGTACTTC. Amino acid sequence: CASSLAGVGEQYF.

Points on this clone: Distinct nucleotide sequences in the sample also encode this CDR3. V usage is TRBV7-8 and J usage is TRBJ1-2; D is perhaps TRBD1 (5 bases). V was shortened by 2 bases and J by 6 bases, with 10 bases between the two germline ends. CDR3 length: 13 amino acids. Germline V lookup: CDR1 SGHVS, CDR2 FQNEAQ. DNA for the CDR3: TGTGCCAGCAGCTTAATCCAGGGTCATGGCTACACCTTC. Translating gives CASSLIQGHGYTF. The full variable domain, in which reference TRBV7-8 and TRBJ1-2 provide the parts outside the CDR3, is GAGVSQSPRYKVAKRGQDVALRCDPISGHVSLFWYQQALGQGPEFLTYFQNEAQLDKSGLPSDRFFAERPEGSVSTLKIQRTQQEDSAVYLCASSLIQGHGYTFGSGTRLTVV.

The V and J genes are TRBV4-1 and TRBJ1-2, with D unresolved. Trimming took 1 base from V and 5 from J, leaving 17 bases between them. The CDR3 totals 16 residues. The germline gives CDR1 MGHRA, CDR2 YSYEKL. This CDR3 reads CASSQGAAAIPYGYTF. The CDR3 coding sequence is TGCGCCAGCAGCCAAGGAGCGGCAGCTATACCTTATGGCTACACCTTC.

The chain joins TRBV10-1 to TRBJ2-5; 8 bases agree with TRBD1. The CDR3 has 15 amino acids. CDR1 and CDR2 (germline): WNHNN, SYGVQD (reference sequence). V shed 11 bases and J 3 bases; nucleotides not matched to a gene: 14. DNA of the CDR3: TGCGCCCGCGCGAGCCCCGGGACAGGTAAAGAGACCCAGTACTTC. It specifies CARASPGTGKETQYF.

The chain is built from TRBV19 and TRBJ2-7; 7 bases map to TRBD1. The length of the CDR3 is 15 residues. J gave up 7 bases and V 3 bases, and 12 bases lay outside the gene matches. Germline CDR1 and CDR2: LNHDA and SQIVND (reference sequence). CDR3 in DNA: TGTGCCAGTAGTATCACTAACGGACAGGATGAAGAGCAGTACTTC. It specifies CASSITNGQDEEQYF.

This chain connects TRBV6-5 to TRBJ2-7; 9 bases agree with TRBD1. The CDR3 spans 14 residues. The junction had 2 bases not matched to a gene; V was cut back by 2 bases and J by 3 bases. Germline lookup yields CDR1 MNHEY and CDR2 SVGAGI. The CDR3 DNA reads as TGTGCCAGCAGTTACCGGGGACAGGGCTACGAGCAGTACTTC. The encoded protein is CASSYRGQGYEQYF.

V is TRBV7-2 and J is TRBJ2-5; TRBD1 matches 8 bases. CDR1 is SGHTA, CDR2 FQGNSA, per germline. V was clipped by 6 bases and J by 5 bases; unmatched bases: 8. The CDR3 runs to 14 residues. Written as DNA, the CDR3 is TGTGCCAGCAGTTCCAGGACAGGGTGGGAGACCCAGTACTTC. Protein sequence: CASSSRTGWETQYF.